Presented here are 27 T cell receptor beta chains from one specimen sequenced in a study of shared clonotypes between healthy human individuals. Clones were sequenced by immunoSEQ multiplex PCR, and TCRdb holds only the in-frame ones, with some missing. The table shows about 510,000 clones, with 90% to 97% occurring only once. The source material was naive CD4+ T cells sorted from blood. Subset denoted: CD45RA+ positively selected. The receptor set was obtained from a woman in her 30s in good health.

A single count supports this clone. The chain combines TRBV5-1 with TRBJ2-5; 10 positions agree with TRBD2. Per germline, CDR1 SGHRS and CDR2 YFSETQ. This CDR3 has 15 amino acids. After removal of 6 bases from V and 5 bases from J, the junction contained 10 bases not matched to a gene. The CDR3 spells CASTPSGSFAETQYF. The CDR3 coding sequence is TGCGCCAGCACCCCTAGCGGGAGTTTTGCGGAGACCCAGTACTTC. Using reference TRBV5-1 and TRBJ2-5 for the parts outside the CDR3, the full variable domain is KAGVTQTPRYLIKTRGQQVTLSCSPISGHRSVSWYQQTPGQGLQFLFEYFSETQRNKGNFPGRFSGRQFSNSRSEMNVSTLELGDSALYLCASTPSGSFAETQYFGPGTRLLVL.

The genes are TRBV7-8 and TRBJ2-7; TRBD1 or TRBD2 may be the D gene (5 bases each). The germline V gene encodes CDR1 SGHVS and CDR2 FQNEAQ. Trimming shortened V by 2 bases and J by 5 bases, and 19 bases separated the two germline ends. CDR3 length: 16 residues. CDR3 DNA: TGTGCCAGCAGCTTAAACGGGCGCAGGGAGACCGACGAGCAGTACTTC. Translating it yields CASSLNGRRETDEQYF.

The V and J genes are TRBV6-1 and TRBJ1-3; tentatively, D is TRBD1 (5 bases). Germline loops: CDR1 MNHNS, CDR2 SASEGT. Trimming removed 2 bases at V and 5 bases at J, with 16 bases between. The CDR3 has 16 residues. CDR3 protein: CASSELDRGVRNTIYF. For the CDR3, the DNA is TGTGCCAGCAGTGAACTAGACAGAGGGGTTAGAAACACCATATATTTT.

This chain joins TRBV28 and TRBJ2-7; TRBD1 is a possible D gene (6 bases). Germline V gene sequence: CDR1 MDHEN, CDR2 SYDVKM. CDR3 length: 15 amino acids. The V end was cut by 5 bases, the J end by 4 bases, with 18 bases between. This CDR3 reads CASSPRGGQMYEQYF. As DNA, the CDR3 is TGTGCCAGCAGTCCCCGTGGTGGACAGATGTACGAGCAGTACTTC.

This rearrangement joins TRBV27 to TRBJ1-2, with TRBD1 as a possible D gene (5 bases). The CDR3 is 16 residues long. V shed 5 bases and J shed 2 bases, with 18 bases lying between them. The germline gives CDR1 MNHEY, CDR2 SMNVEV (reference sequence). CDR3 DNA: TGTGCCAGCAGTACCCAAAGGGGACGTAGGAACTATGGCTACACCTTC. Its translation is CASSTQRGRRNYGYTF.

The genes are TRBV19 and TRBJ2-1; 9 bases align to TRBD2. This CDR3 comprises 15 residues. With 6 bases clipped from V and 4 bases from J, the junction kept 7 bases outside the gene matches. From germline, CDR1 is LNHDA and CDR2 SQIVND (reference sequence). CDR3 in amino acids: CASSDKLAGYNEQFF. CDR3 DNA: TGTGCCAGTAGCGACAAACTAGCGGGTTACAATGAGCAGTTCTTC.

The chain is built from TRBV5-1 and TRBJ2-3; D remains unclear. CDR1 and CDR2 (germline): SGHRS, YFSETQ. V was clipped by 0 bases and J by 0 bases, with 8 bases between them. The CDR3 loop spans 15 amino acids. The CDR3 DNA is TGCGCCAGCAGCTTGGCCAGCCCCAGCACAGATACGCAGTATTTT. Translating it yields CASSLASPSTDTQYF. The whole variable domain, remainder taken from reference TRBV5-1 and TRBJ2-3, is KAGVTQTPRYLIKTRGQQVTLSCSPISGHRSVSWYQQTPGQGLQFLFEYFSETQRNKGNFPGRFSGRQFSNSRSEMNVSTLELGDSALYLCASSLASPSTDTQYFGPGTRLTVL.

Comments on this clone: In the same sample, other DNA sequences code for this CDR3. The genes are TRBV5-1 and TRBJ2-5, with 8 bases identical to TRBD1. CDR1 is SGHRS and CDR2 is YFSETQ in the germline V gene. The V segment lost 2 bases and the J segment 5 bases; nucleotides outside the gene matches: 2. CDR3 length: 13 amino acids. CDR3: CASSFGQGETQYF. The CDR3 nucleotides read TGCGCCAGCAGCTTCGGACAGGGTGAGACCCAGTACTTC.

CDR3 in amino acids: CASSLAIGGTGVGGNTIYF. The CDR3 bases are TGTGCCAGCAGTTTGGCGATTGGGGGGACAGGGGTAGGTGGAAACACCATATATTTT. The rearrangement links TRBV28 to TRBJ1-3, with 10 bases aligning to TRBD1. Germline V gives CDR1 MDHEN, CDR2 SYDVKM. Losses at the gene ends were 3 bases for V and 3 bases for J; bases not matched to a gene: 14. The CDR3 covers 19 residues.

The chain joins TRBV5-1 to TRBJ2-1, with D hard to call. Germline CDR1 is SGHRS and CDR2 is YFSETQ. V lost 0 bases and J lost 5, with 6 bases in between. The CDR3 totals 13 residues. The chain's CDR3 is CASSLALNNEQFF. The CDR3 DNA is TGCGCCAGCAGCTTGGCCCTCAACAATGAGCAGTTCTTC.

This rearrangement joins TRBV29-1 to TRBJ2-3; the D gene is possibly TRBD1 (5 bases). Germline values: CDR1 SQVTM, CDR2 ANQGSEA. Trimming took off 6 bases at V and 6 bases at J, with 22 bases between the two ends. The CDR3 loop spans 15 amino acids. The CDR3 coding sequence is TGCAGCGTAGGCGGTTCAAGGGGTTATGAGGATACGCAGTATTTT. Its translation: CSVGGSRGYEDTQYF.

The rearrangement links TRBV7-9 to TRBJ2-2; TRBD2 matches 8 bases. With 5 bases clipped from V and 4 bases from J, the junction kept 12 bases outside the gene matches. This CDR3 comprises 17 residues. Germline V lookup: CDR1 SEHNR, CDR2 FQNEAQ (reference sequence). The chain's CDR3 is CASSPRGLAGLTGELFF. The CDR3 nucleotides read TGTGCCAGCAGCCCTAGGGGATTAGCGGGACTCACCGGGGAGCTGTTTTTT.

This chain uses TRBV4-1 with TRBJ1-1; TRBD1 matches at 8 bases. With V trimmed by 0 bases and J by 10 bases, 10 bases remained unmatched. CDR3 length: 15 residues. Germline CDR1 reads MGHRA; CDR2 reads YSYEKL. CDR3 loop: CASSQDLDRGRGAFF. CDR3 nucleotides: TGCGCCAGCAGCCAAGACCTAGACAGGGGTAGGGGAGCTTTCTTT.

V gene TRBV18 combines with J gene TRBJ2-7, with D tentatively TRBD2 (5 bases). The CDR3 has 15 amino acids. Per germline, CDR1 KGHSH and CDR2 LQKENI. V lost 4 bases to trimming and J lost 2 bases, with 15 bases between them. For the CDR3, the DNA is TGTGCCAGCTCACATGACGGGGTGGGTCCCTACGAGCAGTACTTC. Its protein is CASSHDGVGPYEQYF.

This chain links TRBV18 with TRBJ1-5; D is undetermined. The CDR3 has 14 residues. V was pared by 0 bases and J by 6 bases, with 9 bases between. From germline, CDR1 is KGHSH and CDR2 LQKENI. The CDR3 region is CASSPPWESQPQHF. The CDR3 bases are TGTGCCAGCTCACCACCGTGGGAAAGTCAGCCCCAGCATTTT.

CDR3 protein: CASSYSPGVNEKLFF. DNA for the CDR3: TGTGCCAGCAGTTACTCGCCAGGGGTAAATGAAAAACTGTTTTTT. This rearrangement joins TRBV6-5 to TRBJ1-4, with a tentative D call TRBD1 (6 bases). Germline V lookup: CDR1 MNHEY, CDR2 SVGAGI. This CDR3 has 15 amino acids. V was shortened by 0 bases and J by 5 bases, with 10 bases between the two germline ends.

This clone showed up just once. This chain joins TRBV28 and TRBJ1-2; D call uncertain. This CDR3 is 13 amino acids long. CDR1 is MDHEN and CDR2 is SYDVKM in the germline V gene. Trimming took off 3 bases at V and 4 bases at J, with 9 bases between the two ends. The CDR3: CASSFSGFYGYTF. The CDR3, as DNA: TGTGCCAGCAGTTTCTCGGGGTTCTATGGCTACACCTTC.

The chain carries TRBV2 and TRBJ1-4, with unresolved D. V was clipped by 2 bases and J by 8 bases, with 12 bases between them. This CDR3 has 14 residues. Germline V lookup: CDR1 SNHLY, CDR2 FYNNEI. The CDR3 here is CASSERGKDEKLFF. The CDR3 DNA reads as TGTGCCAGCAGTGAACGAGGGAAGGACGAAAAACTGTTTTTT.

Regarding this clone: Other nucleotide sequences from this sample produce the same CDR3. This sequence joins TRBV18 and TRBJ2-7; D remains unclear. Germline lookup yields CDR1 KGHSH and CDR2 LQKENI. The V and J ends lost 0 bases and 0 bases respectively, with 6 bases between them. The CDR3 spans 14 residues. This CDR3 reads CASSPPGSSYEQYF. The CDR3 nucleotides read TGTGCCAGCTCACCACCGGGAAGCTCCTACGAGCAGTACTTC.

CDR3 coding DNA: TGTGCCAGCGCCTCGCGTGCTACTTATTTGGATGAGCAGTTCTTC. Its translation: CASASRATYLDEQFF. The chain carries TRBV2 and TRBJ2-1; D is ambiguous. CDR1 and CDR2 from the germline V gene are SNHLY and FYNNEI. V lost 8 bases, J lost 8 bases, and 22 bases lay in between. CDR3 length: 15 amino acids.

For this clone: One junction end disagrees with the germline gene, perhaps due to a read error. The same CDR3 can be traced to other DNA sequences in this sample. V usage is TRBV7-2 and J usage is TRBJ2-7; no clear D gene. Germline CDR1 reads SGHTA; CDR2 reads FQGNSA. The CDR3 is 12 amino acids. The CDR3 DNA reads TGCGCCAGCAGCTCAGCGACCGGGCCGCAGTACTTC. This codes for CASSSATGPQYF. Full variable domain (missing parts from reference TRBV7-2 and TRBJ2-7): GAGVSQSPSNKVTEKGKDVELRCDPISGHTALYWYRQSLGQGLEFLIYFQGNSAPDKSGLPSDRFSAERTGGSVSTLTIQRTQQEDSAVYLCASSSATGPQYFGPGTRLTVT.

This chain uses TRBV7-9 with TRBJ2-2, with 13 nucleotides matching TRBD2. V shed 5 bases, J shed 5 bases, and the junction held 2 bases outside the gene matches. CDR3 length equals 15 residues. Looked up from germline, CDR1 is SEHNR and CDR2 is FQNEAQ (reference sequence). Here the CDR3 reads CASSPGLAGTGELFF. The CDR3 coding sequence is TGTGCCAGCAGCCCGGGACTAGCGGGAACCGGGGAGCTGTTTTTT.

The chain combines TRBV10-1 with TRBJ1-1; unclear D gene. The CDR3 is made up of 14 amino acids. The germline gives CDR1 WNHNN, CDR2 SYGVQD (reference sequence). V was clipped by 6 bases and J by 7 bases, with 18 bases between them. The CDR3 reads CASSADPDKGEAFF. The CDR3 bases are TGCGCCAGCAGCGCCGACCCCGATAAGGGTGAAGCTTTCTTT.

This clone was seen just once. The genes are TRBV30 and TRBJ2-3; tentative D call: TRBD2 (6 bases). The V gene's germline CDR1 is GTSNPN and CDR2 SVGIG (reference sequence). This CDR3 comprises 15 residues. V lost 0 bases to trimming and J lost 3 bases, with 13 bases between them. The CDR3 coding sequence is TGTGCCTGGAGTGTAAACGCGGGAAGTACAGATACGCAGTATTTT. This gives the protein CAWSVNAGSTDTQYF.

The chain couples TRBV5-1 to TRBJ2-4; D uncertain. This CDR3 contains 13 residues. Germline values: CDR1 SGHRS, CDR2 YFSETQ. Trimming pared 1 base from V and 8 bases from J, leaving 10 bases between. CDR3 sequence (DNA): TGCGCCAGCAGCTTGATTCCCCTAGACATTCAGTACTTC. Residues: CASSLIPLDIQYF.

This chain joins TRBV27 and TRBJ1-2, with a weak D call TRBD1 (6 bases). This CDR3 spans 12 amino acids. Germline assignment: CDR1 MNHEY and CDR2 SMNVEV (reference sequence). V gave up 7 bases and J gave up 10 bases, with 16 bases separating them. CDR3 region: CASKQQGHSYTF. The CDR3 nucleotides are TGTGCCAGCAAACAACAGGGACATTCCTACACCTTC.

The chain is built from TRBV25-1 and TRBJ2-5; D not resolved. Trimming pared 0 bases from V and 2 bases from J, leaving 7 bases between. Germline CDR1 MGHDK, CDR2 SYGVNS. The CDR3 length is 14 residues. The DNA of the CDR3 is TGTGCCAGCAGTGAATATGGGTCACAAGAGACCCAGTACTTC. Its protein is CASSEYGSQETQYF.